The 16 T cell receptor beta chains reported below all come from one sample, sequenced in a study of shared clonotypes between healthy human individuals (dated by TCRdb to 2018 to 2020). Library construction relied on the immunoSEQ multiplex PCR assay. Not all clones reach the TCRdb copy of this immuneACCESS table, which keeps in-frame sequences only. Checked studies attribute under half of the gap to unresolved V genes and leave the rest unexplained. Counted in this sample were more than 2,000,000 clones; roughly nine tenths of them appeared once. The top ten hold over 0.12% of the sample. Sequencing input: naive CD4+ T cells sorted from blood. Taken with the paper, the label for cell subset or site translates to: CD45RA+ positively selected. These receptors originate from a man aged 18 to 35 in good health.

The chain joins TRBV7-9 to TRBJ2-1; TRBD2 matches at 12 bases. Germline CDR1 SEHNR, CDR2 FQNEAQ (reference sequence). CDR3 length equals 17 residues. Germline trimming cut 0 bases from V and 5 bases from J; bases unmatched to any gene: 5. As DNA, the CDR3 is TGTGCCAGCAGCTTAGCCCTACTAGCGGGGGGACACAATGAGCAGTTCTTC. This gives the protein CASSLALLAGGHNEQFF.

On this clone itself: Other DNA sequences in the sample encode the same CDR3. This rearrangement joins TRBV6-1 to TRBJ2-2; 7 bases match TRBD1. The V gene's germline CDR1 is MNHNS and CDR2 SASEGT. The CDR3 sequence is 15 residues long. The J segment lost 0 bases and the V segment lost 3 bases, leaving 1 base of the junction unmatched. CDR3 loop: CASSEGTANTGELFF. The CDR3 DNA sequence: TGTGCCAGCAGTGAGGGGACAGCGAACACCGGGGAGCTGTTTTTT.

The chain combines TRBV10-1 with TRBJ2-1; 9 bases match TRBD2. Germline V gene data show CDR1 as WNHNN and CDR2 as SYGVQD (reference sequence). The V and J ends lost 4 bases and 9 bases, in that order; junction bases with no gene match: 4. There are 13 residues in the CDR3. Here the CDR3 reads CASSASLAGEQFF. As DNA, the CDR3 is TGCGCCAGCAGTGCCTCACTAGCGGGTGAGCAGTTCTTC.

Comment on this clone: The same CDR3 also results from other DNA sequences found in this sample. V is TRBV5-1 and J is TRBJ2-2; D call uncertain. Looked up from germline, CDR1 is SGHRS and CDR2 is YFSETQ. There are 12 residues in the CDR3. V was shortened by 4 bases and J by 3 bases, with 4 bases between the two germline ends. CDR3 amino acids: CASSRDTGELFF. CDR3 sequence (DNA): TGCGCCAGCAGCCGGGACACCGGGGAGCTGTTTTTT.

Regarding this clone: The same CDR3 also results from other DNA sequences found in this sample. This chain uses TRBV10-1 with TRBJ2-5; TRBD2 aligns across 9 bases. The ends lost 0 bases at V and 5 bases at J; junction bases unmatched: 4. Germline V CDR1 and CDR2: WNHNN, SYGVQD (reference sequence). The CDR3 is 15 residues long. The CDR3 loop is CASSESRGGAETQYF. The DNA of the CDR3 is TGCGCCAGCAGTGAGTCGCGGGGGGGCGCCGAGACCCAGTACTTC.

This chain links TRBV7-2 with TRBJ2-7; D might be TRBD1 or TRBD2, each matching 5 bases. The germline V gene has CDR1 SGHTA and CDR2 FQGNSA. V dropped 4 bases and J dropped 9 bases, with 16 bases sitting between them. CDR3 length: 13 amino acids. The CDR3 DNA reads as TGTGCCAGCAGCTCCTCGGTGGGGACGGCGCAGTACTTC. It specifies CASSSSVGTAQYF. Filled out from reference TRBV7-2 and TRBJ2-7, the complete variable domain reads GAGVSQSPSNKVTEKGKDVELRCDPISGHTALYWYRQSLGQGLEFLIYFQGNSAPDKSGLPSDRFSAERTGGSVSTLTIQRTQQEDSAVYLCASSSSVGTAQYFGPGTRLTVT.

The rearrangement joins TRBV9 to TRBJ1-1, with D possibly being TRBD1 (5 bases). Germline V gene sequence: CDR1 SGDLS, CDR2 YYNGEE. V was cut by 0 bases and J by 10 bases, with 16 bases left in between. The CDR3 covers 14 residues. DNA for the CDR3: TGTGCCAGCAGCGTAGGGCAGGACCTTAGGGGAGCTTTCTTT. Translation gives CASSVGQDLRGAFF.

The chain recombines TRBV5-1 with TRBJ1-6; 10 bases agree with TRBD1. J was trimmed by 7 bases and V by 4 bases; bases with no gene match: 5. The CDR3 totals 15 residues. CDR1 and CDR2 (germline): SGHRS, YFSETQ. CDR3 coding DNA: TGCGCCAGCAGCGGTGGACAGGGGGGGAATTCACCCCTCCACTTT. Translation gives CASSGGQGGNSPLHF.

The chain couples TRBV7-2 to TRBJ2-3; 8 bases agree with TRBD2. The CDR3 totals 16 residues. The J segment lost 1 base and the V segment lost 5 bases, leaving 8 bases of the junction unmatched. In germline, CDR1 is SGHTA, CDR2 FQGNSA. CDR3 DNA sequence: TGTGCCAGCAGCCCCCAGCGGGAGTGGGGCACAGATACGCAGTATTTT. It codes for CASSPQREWGTDTQYF.

V usage is TRBV9 and J usage is TRBJ2-1, with D perhaps matching TRBD2 (6 bases). CDR3 length: 13 residues. Germline assignment: CDR1 SGDLS and CDR2 YYNGEE. Trimming shortened V by 7 bases and J by 3 bases, and 11 bases separated the two germline ends. CDR3 loop: CASGAGLYNEQFF. Written as DNA, the CDR3 is TGTGCCAGCGGGGCGGGACTCTACAATGAGCAGTTCTTC.

The CDR3 DNA follows: TGTGCCAGCATCTCCTTCGGCCTCGAGTTTGGCACTGAAGCTTTCTTT. This translates into CASISFGLEFGTEAFF. V and J are TRBV5-6 and TRBJ1-1; D is undetermined. The germline V gene has CDR1 SGHDT and CDR2 YYEEEE. The length of the CDR3 is 16 residues. V was shortened by 6 bases and J by 4 bases, with 22 bases between the two germline ends.

This clone was observed a few times. The chain carries TRBV4-1 and TRBJ1-5; no clear D gene. The V end was cut by 5 bases, the J end by 0 bases, with 8 bases between. This CDR3 spans 14 amino acids. In germline, CDR1 is MGHRA, CDR2 YSYEKL. The DNA for the CDR3 is TGCGCCAGCAGCGTTGGGGATAGCAATCAGCCCCAGCATTTT. This sequence encodes CASSVGDSNQPQHF.

The chain joins TRBV19 to TRBJ1-2; D call uncertain. This CDR3 comprises 14 residues. Germline V CDR1 and CDR2: LNHDA, SQIVND (reference sequence). Trimming took off 6 bases at V and 4 bases at J, with 15 bases between the two ends. CDR3 sequence (DNA): TGTGCCAGTAGGCATGATGACGGAATCTATGGCTACACCTTC. Its protein is CASRHDDGIYGYTF. The full variable domain, rest sourced from reference TRBV19 and TRBJ1-2, is DGGITQSPKYLFRKEGQNVTLSCEQNLNHDAMYWYRQDPGQGLRLIYYSQIVNDFQKGDIAEGYSVSREKKESFPLTVTSAQKNPTAFYLCASRHDDGIYGYTFGSGTRLTVV.

The V call is TRBV10-1, the J call TRBJ2-1; 12 nucleotides agree with TRBD2. Germline lookup yields CDR1 WNHNN and CDR2 SYGVQD (reference sequence). The CDR3 has 16 residues. J lost 3 bases, V lost 2 bases, and 2 bases had no gene match. The CDR3 nucleotides are TGCGCCAGCAGTGAGGGACTAGCGGGACACTACAATGAGCAGTTCTTC. This translates into CASSEGLAGHYNEQFF.

V is TRBV5-1 and J is TRBJ2-6; D unresolved. Between the trimmed V and J ends, which lost 1 base and 1 base, there was a span of 6 bases. The CDR3 loop spans 15 amino acids. Germline V gives CDR1 SGHRS, CDR2 YFSETQ. The CDR3 DNA is TGCGCCAGCAGCTTGAAGAGTTCTGGGGCCAACGTCCTGACTTTC. Protein product: CASSLKSSGANVLTF.

V and J are TRBV10-3 and TRBJ1-3; D is possibly TRBD1 (6 bases). Germline values: CDR1 ENHRY, CDR2 SYGVKD. The CDR3 totals 17 residues. V was trimmed by 0 bases and J by 4 bases, leaving 16 bases between them. The CDR3 bases are TGTGCCATCAGTGAGTCCACCGGTAGGGGGTCGGGAAACACCATATATTTT. It translates to CAISESTGRGSGNTIYF.